Listed here are 21 T cell receptor beta chains from one sample, sequenced in a study of blood T cells in healthy people across ages. The authors ran a second PCR of 7 to 11 cycles using a sample-barcoded 5' primer and a J-beta primer mix. TCRdb reprocessed the 5' RACE reads via MiXCR and lists one record per CDR3 protein. Altogether some 1.5 million distinct CDR3 sequences are present, about 28% being singletons, with the ten largest covering roughly 8%. The sample was blood. Receptors originate from a woman in her twenties or thirties in good health.

The genes are TRBV2 and TRBJ1-4, with D unresolved. Trimming shortened V by 3 bases and J by 4 bases, and 6 bases separated the two germline ends. The CDR3 sequence is 13 residues long. Per the germline V gene, CDR1 is SNHLY and CDR2 is FYNNEI. The CDR3 region has the DNA TGTGCCAGCAGTGAGCGGATTAATGAAAAACTGTTTTTT. This encodes CASSERINEKLFF. The full variable domain, with the rest looked up from reference TRBV2 and TRBJ1-4, is EPEVTQTPSHQVTQMGQEVILRCVPISNHLYFYWYRQILGQKVEFLVSFYNNEISEKSEIFDDQFSVERPDGSNFTLKIRSTKLEDSAMYFCASSERINEKLFFGSGTQLSVL.

In this sample, this clonotype turned up a few times. The rearrangement uses TRBV7-3 and TRBJ2-1; 15 bases match TRBD2. V was clipped by 2 bases and J by 4 bases; unmatched bases: 9. The CDR3 runs 19 residues. Germline CDR1 SGHTA, CDR2 FQGTGA. CDR3 bases: TGTGCCAGCAGCTTAGAGTCCGGGACTAGCGGGGGGCTGTACAATGAGCAGTTCTTC. This gives the protein CASSLESGTSGGLYNEQFF.

The gene calls are TRBV12-3 or TRBV12-4 and TRBJ1-2, with D unresolved. Trimming stripped 7 bases from V and 5 bases from J, with 17 bases between. The CDR3 is 14 amino acids. In DNA, the CDR3 is TGTGCCAGCACCCCGAGGGTTAAAGAGTATGGCTACACCTTC. Translated, it gives CASTPRVKEYGYTF.

This clonotype was observed many times. The chain combines TRBV7-3 with TRBJ2-1; either TRBD1 or TRBD2 may supply D (6 bases each). The CDR3 totals 14 residues. Per germline, CDR1 SGHTA and CDR2 FQGTGA. V lost 5 bases and J lost 4, with 12 bases in between. CDR3 DNA sequence: TGTGCCAGCAGCGCATGGGGGGCGTACAATGAGCAGTTCTTC. It translates to CASSAWGAYNEQFF. The whole variable domain, remainder taken from reference TRBV7-3 and TRBJ2-1, is GAGVSQTPSNKVTEKGKYVELRCDPISGHTALYWYRQSLGQGPEFLIYFQGTGAADDSGLPNDRFFAVRPEGSVSTLKIQRTERGDSAVYLCASSAWGAYNEQFFGPGTRLTVL.

V gene TRBV7-2 combines with J gene TRBJ1-1, with D unclear. From germline, CDR1 is SGHTA and CDR2 FQGNSA. Trimming pared 0 bases from V and 7 bases from J, leaving 12 bases between. This CDR3 region has 14 residues. CDR3: CASSLANVGGEAFF. The DNA for the CDR3 is TGTGCCAGCAGCTTAGCCAACGTGGGAGGTGAAGCTTTCTTT.

This chain uses TRBV7-8 with TRBJ2-7; D not certain. V lost 3 bases to trimming and J lost 3 bases, with 9 bases between them. Germline CDR1 SGHVS, CDR2 FQNEAQ. This CDR3 contains 13 residues. As DNA, the CDR3 is TGTGCCAGCAGCTTGAGCAGGAACTACGAGCAGTACTTC. The encoded protein is CASSLSRNYEQYF.

This clonotype was counted many times. V and J are TRBV5-1 and TRBJ1-2, with 7 bases that match TRBD1. Germline loops: CDR1 SGHRS, CDR2 YFSETQ. There are 14 residues in the CDR3. The ends lost 1 base at V and 8 bases at J; junction bases unmatched: 8. Here the CDR3 reads CASSLRTGRFGYTF. DNA of the CDR3: TGCGCCAGCAGCTTGAGGACAGGTCGGTTCGGCTACACCTTC.

This clonotype showed up many times. CDR3 in amino acids: CSVGKPGQGSYEQYF. The CDR3 bases are TGCAGCGTCGGAAAGCCGGGACAGGGAAGCTACGAGCAGTACTTC. This sequence joins TRBV29-1 and TRBJ2-7; 9 bases align to TRBD1. The germline gives CDR1 SQVTM, CDR2 ANQGSEA. The ends lost 6 bases at V and 3 bases at J; junction bases unmatched: 12. The CDR3 is 15 residues long.

As regards this clonotype: The germline gene is not matched at one end of the junction; a read error may be the cause. CDR3 protein: CASRPDRTKERYF. CDR3 DNA: TGTGCCAGCAGACCGGACAGGACGAAAGAGCGGTACTTC. The gene calls are TRBV7-2 and TRBJ2-7, with TRBD1 identical over 7 bases. CDR3 length equals 13 residues. Germline loops: CDR1 SGHTA, CDR2 FQGNSA.

The V call is TRBV12-3 or TRBV12-4, the J call TRBJ2-7; D is undetermined. Trimming took off 6 bases at V and 4 bases at J, with 16 bases between the two ends. The CDR3 is 14 residues long. CDR3 amino acids: CASRPIGRVYEQYF. CDR3 bases: TGTGCCAGCAGACCCATCGGGCGAGTTTACGAGCAGTACTTC.

This clonotype occurred many times. The chain is built from TRBV20-1 and TRBJ2-1; the D call may be TRBD1 or TRBD2 (6 bases each). V was shortened by 1 base and J by 0 bases, with 13 bases between the two germline ends. The CDR3 is 16 amino acids. Germline loops: CDR1 DFQATT, CDR2 SNEGSKA (reference sequence). The CDR3 coding sequence is TGCAGTGCTAGAGTAGGAGGGGGGAGCTCCTACAATGAGCAGTTCTTC. Translation: CSARVGGGSSYNEQFF.

This clonotype came up a few times. CDR3 amino acids: CASSQPRDRGDEQYF. The CDR3 DNA reads TGTGCCAGCAGCCAACCCCGGGACAGGGGGGACGAGCAGTACTTC. The chain joins TRBV14 to TRBJ2-7; TRBD1 matches 11 bases. This CDR3 region has 15 residues. V lost 2 bases, J lost 5 bases, and 5 bases stayed unmatched. CDR1 and CDR2 from the germline V gene are SGHDN and FVKESK. Full variable domain (rest looked up from reference TRBV14 and TRBJ2-7): EAGVTQFPSHSVIEKGQTVTLRCDPISGHDNLYWYRRVMGKEIKFLLHFVKESKQDESGMPNNRFLAERTGGTYSTLKVQPAELEDSGVYFCASSQPRDRGDEQYFGPGTRLTVT.

This clonotype has at least ten counts. V and J are TRBV20-1 and TRBJ2-1, with 12 bases fitting TRBD2. Trimming removed 6 bases from V and 4 bases from J; junction bases left unmatched: 7. Looked up from germline, CDR1 is DFQATT and CDR2 is SNEGSKA (reference sequence). This CDR3 contains 15 residues. CDR3 DNA: TGCAGTGCACCTGGACTAGCGGGACCATACAATGAGCAGTTCTTC. It is translated as CSAPGLAGPYNEQFF.

This clonotype was seen repeatedly, ten times or more. The V gene is TRBV27, the J gene TRBJ1-5; D gene ambiguous. Germline lookup yields CDR1 MNHEY and CDR2 SMNVEV (reference sequence). CDR3 length: 13 amino acids. V lost 0 bases, J lost 3 bases, and 3 bases lay in between. The CDR3: CASSLSLNQPQHF. The CDR3 DNA is TGTGCCAGCAGTTTATCCCTCAATCAGCCCCAGCATTTT.

This clonotype was seen once. V usage is TRBV11-2 and J usage is TRBJ2-7; TRBD1 matches at 7 bases. Per germline, CDR1 SGHAT and CDR2 FQNNGV. The J segment lost 1 base and the V segment lost 6 bases, leaving 6 bases of the junction unmatched. The CDR3 is 14 residues long. This chain's CDR3 is CASRQGPTSYEQYF. In nucleotides, the CDR3 is TGTGCCAGCAGACAGGGGCCCACATCCTACGAGCAGTACTTC.

The chain joins TRBV29-1 to TRBJ2-1; unclear D gene. V was trimmed by 6 bases and J by 5 bases, leaving 14 bases between them. The CDR3 is 13 amino acids. Germline values: CDR1 SQVTM, CDR2 ANQGSEA. The CDR3 loop reads CSVRAVAHNEQFF. For the CDR3, the DNA is TGCAGCGTACGGGCCGTCGCGCACAATGAGCAGTTCTTC.

This clonotype appeared a few times. V gene TRBV18 combines with J gene TRBJ2-1; D tentatively reads TRBD1 or TRBD2 (5 bases each). Per the germline V gene, CDR1 is KGHSH and CDR2 is LQKENI. Trimming stripped 3 bases from V and 9 bases from J, with 18 bases between. The CDR3 runs 15 residues. The CDR3 here is CASSPSGTPGGEQFF. CDR3 coding DNA: TGTGCCAGCTCACCGTCCGGGACCCCGGGCGGTGAGCAGTTCTTC. Full variable domain (missing parts from reference TRBV18 and TRBJ2-1): NAGVMQNPRHLVRRRGQEARLRCSPMKGHSHVYWYRQLPEEGLKFMVYLQKENIIDESGMPKERFSAEFPKEGPSILRIQQVVRGDSAAYFCASSPSGTPGGEQFFGPGTRLTVL.

The chain combines TRBV5-6 with TRBJ2-1; TRBD2 agrees at 9 bases. There are 15 residues in the CDR3. V trimming: 2 bases; J trimming: 7 bases; junction bases outside the gene matches: 7. CDR1 is SGHDT, CDR2 YYEEEE, per germline. The CDR3 region has the DNA TGTGCCAGCAGCTTAAGGCGGGGGGGCAGAAATGAGCAGTTCTTC. Its protein is CASSLRRGGRNEQFF.

About this clonotype: A much larger clone sits a single nucleotide away, making a read error possible. The gene calls are TRBV20-1 and TRBJ2-7, with D perhaps TRBD2 (5 bases). Germline V gene data show CDR1 as DFQATT and CDR2 as SNEGSKA (reference sequence). CDR3 length equals 12 residues. The ends were cut back, 6 bases at V and 6 bases at J, with 15 bases in the middle. CDR3 sequence: CSAPPFEGEQYF. The CDR3 coding sequence is TGCAGTGCCCCCCCCTTTGAGGGCGAGCAGTACTTC.

The gene calls are TRBV6-1 and TRBJ2-3, with 9 bases identical to TRBD1. Germline V lookup: CDR1 MNHNS, CDR2 SASEGT. The CDR3 spans 17 residues. The V and J ends lost 4 bases and 4 bases, in that order; junction bases with no gene match: 12. The CDR3 protein is CASSGIIGQGQSDTQYF. The DNA of the CDR3 is TGTGCCAGCAGTGGAATAATCGGACAGGGGCAATCAGATACGCAGTATTTT.

The sample holds many counts of this clonotype. The rearrangement uses TRBV5-1 and TRBJ2-1; 9 bases map to TRBD1. Germline lookup yields CDR1 SGHRS and CDR2 YFSETQ. With 4 bases clipped from V and 1 base from J, the junction kept 3 bases outside the gene matches. This CDR3 region has 15 residues. CDR3 nucleotide sequence: TGCGCCAGCAGCCGACAGGGGGGTTCCTACAATGAGCAGTTCTTC. Translated, it gives CASSRQGGSYNEQFF. Based on the CDR3 plus reference TRBV5-1 and TRBJ2-1, the full variable domain is KAGVTQTPRYLIKTRGQQVTLSCSPISGHRSVSWYQQTPGQGLQFLFEYFSETQRNKGNFPGRFSGRQFSNSRSEMNVSTLELGDSALYLCASSRQGGSYNEQFFGPGTRLTVL.